A selection of T cell receptor beta chains follows, all from one sample in a study of T cells of healthy individuals. TCRdb used MiXCR to reprocess the 5' RACE reads, holding one entry per CDR3 protein. The sample lists 60,000 to 80,000 distinct CDR3 sequences; around 16% were seen once. These receptors were taken from a human donor in good health. The CDR3 runs from the conserved cysteine through the conserved F or W. A D gene is named only where the DNA matches it firmly. Rows give clone size only sometimes, using once, few, many, or a class for an expanded clone.

v_call	j_call	d_call	clone_size	cdr3_length	cdr3_aa	cdr3_nt
TRBV5-6	TRBJ2-7	-	many	13	CASSFIGAGEQYF	TGTGCCAGCAGCTTTATCGGGGCGGGGGAGCAGTACTTC
TRBV5-5	TRBJ1-5	-	many	14	CASSLVGINQPQHF	TGTGCCAGCAGCTTGGTAGGGATCAATCAGCCCCAGCATTTT
TRBV7-2	TRBJ2-2	-	medium-sized	13	CASSFRTGGELFF	TGTGCCAGCAGCTTCCGAACCGGCGGGGAGCTGTTTTTT
TRBV6-5	TRBJ2-3	-	-	14	CASSYRQAADTQYF	TGTGCCAGCAGTTACCGACAGGCGGCAGATACGCAGTATTTT
TRBV7-3	TRBJ2-2	TRBD2	-	15	CASSLSSGRAGELFF	TGTGCCAGCAGCTTATCATCAGGGAGGGCCGGGGAGCTGTTTTTT
TRBV4-1	TRBJ2-5	-	-	14	CASSQGKLVETQYF	TGCGCCAGCAGCCAAGGAAAGCTCGTGGAGACCCAGTACTTC
TRBV15	TRBJ1-3	-	many	14	CATSRDGVGNTIYF	TGTGCCACCAGCAGAGATGGGGTGGGAAACACCATATATTTT
TRBV2	TRBJ2-3	TRBD2	few	14	CASREGTSMYTQYF	TGTGCCAGCAGGGAAGGGACTAGCATGTATACGCAGTATTTT
TRBV20-1	TRBJ2-3	-	many	15	CSSSLVGRDTDTQYF	TGCAGTTCTTCTCTGGTAGGACGGGACACAGATACGCAGTATTTT
TRBV7-2	TRBJ2-3	TRBD2	few	17	CASSLAASGGAGDTQYF	TGTGCCAGCAGCTTAGCAGCTAGCGGGGGGGCCGGGGATACGCAGTATTTT
TRBV9	TRBJ2-5	TRBD2	-	15	CASSASGTGKETQYF	TGTGCCAGCAGCGCTAGCGGGACGGGGAAAGAGACCCAGTACTTC
TRBV6-6	TRBJ2-7	TRBD1	many	13	CASRGQGDSEQYF	TGTGCCTCTCGAGGACAGGGCGACAGCGAGCAGTACTTC
TRBV7-2	TRBJ2-1	-	few	17	CASSFVPRAVFKNEQFF	TGTGCCAGCAGCTTCGTCCCTAGGGCTGTGTTTAAGAATGAGCAGTTCTTC
TRBV9	TRBJ2-3	-	many	13	CASSGGSSGTQYF	TGTGCCAGCAGTGGGGGGAGTTCGGGTACGCAGTATTTT
TRBV7-9	TRBJ1-4	-	-	12	CASRGDDEKLFF	TGTGCCAGCAGAGGCGACGATGAAAAACTGTTTTTT
TRBV6-1	TRBJ2-4	TRBD1	few	19	CASSAPGTGGLRAKNIQYF	TGTGCCAGCAGTGCTCCGGGGACAGGGGGCTTGCGGGCCAAAAACATTCAGTACTTC
TRBV6-6	TRBJ2-7	-	many	12	CASTTGSYEQYF	TGTGCCAGCACAACAGGGAGCTACGAGCAGTACTTC
TRBV7-2	TRBJ2-2	TRBD1	-	16	CASSFGTGGIYGELFF	TGTGCCAGCAGCTTCGGTACAGGGGGCATTTACGGGGAGCTGTTTTTT
TRBV20-1	TRBJ2-7	TRBD1	many	12	CSVIGGPYEQYF	TGCAGTGTGATAGGGGGCCCCTACGAGCAGTACTTC
TRBV6-1	TRBJ2-7	-	-	13	CASSEGHPYEQYF	TGTGCCAGCAGTGAAGGGCACCCCTACGAGCAGTACTTC
TRBV7-6	TRBJ2-1	TRBD1	few	15	CASSYPGTEYNEQFF	TGTGCCAGCAGCTACCCCGGGACAGAGTACAATGAGCAGTTCTTC
TRBV6-5	TRBJ1-2	-	-	11	CASRRDHGYTF	TGTGCCAGCAGGAGGGACCATGGCTACACCTTC
TRBV28	TRBJ2-5	TRBD2	few	14	CASRRGGAVETQYF	TGTGCCAGCAGACGCGGGGGGGCTGTAGAGACCCAGTACTTC
TRBV11-1	TRBJ1-1	-	-	13	CVSSLGRNTEAFF	TGTGTCAGCAGCTTAGGCAGGAACACTGAAGCTTTCTTT